The 11 T cell receptor beta chains in this list originate from one sample, sequenced in a study of identical twins. TCRdb fed the 5' RACE reads into MiXCR, producing one record per CDR3 protein. The repertoire includes around 680,000 distinct CDR3 sequences, over 8.5% of them detected once, and around 0.95% sits in the top ten. These sequences were also reported in another study, on yellow fever vaccine responses in identical twins.

Sequenced input: PBMCs. Receptors originate from a woman younger than 30 in good health.

This clonotype was recorded many times. The chain uses TRBV7-9 and TRBJ2-7; D tentatively fits TRBD1 or TRBD2 (6 bases each). Germline V gene lookup returns CDR1 SEHNR and CDR2 FQNEAQ (reference sequence). The CDR3 length is 14 residues. Trimming removed 5 bases at V and 2 bases at J, with 13 bases between. For the CDR3, the DNA is TGTGCCAGCAGCGCAGGGGCTAGCGCCTACGAGCAGTACTTC. Protein sequence: CASSAGASAYEQYF.

J is TRBJ2-7 and V is TRBV5-4; D may be TRBD1 (5 bases). Germline CDR1 reads SGHNT; CDR2 reads YYREEE (reference sequence). Trimming stripped 3 bases from V and 5 bases from J, with 15 bases between. This CDR3 has 14 amino acids. CDR3 sequence: CASSSAGAPNEQYF. CDR3 DNA sequence: TGTGCCAGCAGCTCGGCTGGGGCGCCCAACGAGCAGTACTTC.

Written as DNA, the CDR3 is TGTGCCAGTAGTCTCCAAGGGAGATTGAATGAGCAGTTCTTC. This translates into CASSLQGRLNEQFF. The J gene is TRBJ2-1, the V gene TRBV19; perhaps TRBD2 as D (5 bases). V lost 5 bases and J 7 bases, leaving 15 bases between the germline ends. Germline CDR1 LNHDA, CDR2 SQIVND (reference sequence). The CDR3 is 14 amino acids.

This clonotype has ten or more counts. This chain joins TRBV24-1 and TRBJ2-1; D might be TRBD1 or TRBD2, each matching 6 bases. V was trimmed by 9 bases and J by 8 bases, leaving 19 bases between them. Germline V gene lookup returns CDR1 KGHDR and CDR2 SFDVKD. This CDR3 has 14 residues. CDR3 bases: TGTGCCACCCCAATTGGGGGGCCGGACCATGAGCAGTTCTTC. Amino acids: CATPIGGPDHEQFF.

The rearrangement joins TRBV11-2 to TRBJ2-7; D possibly matches TRBD1 or TRBD2 (5 bases each). The CDR3 runs to 15 residues. Germline values: CDR1 SGHAT, CDR2 FQNNGV. The ends were cut back, 5 bases at V and 1 base at J, with 15 bases in the middle. The CDR3 protein is CASSHTRDGSYEQYF. The CDR3 DNA reads TGTGCCAGCAGCCATACCCGGGACGGATCCTACGAGCAGTACTTC.

DNA for the CDR3: TGTGCCAGCAGCGTAGCCGGGCCAGATACGCAGTATTTT. Its protein product is CASSVAGPDTQYF. This sequence joins TRBV9 and TRBJ2-3, with D hard to call. CDR3 size: 13 residues. Germline-derived CDR1 and CDR2 are SGDLS and YYNGEE. Trimming shortened V by 0 bases and J by 4 bases, and 6 bases separated the two germline ends.

This clonotype has more than one count but fewer than ten. The rearrangement uses TRBV7-8 and TRBJ2-1, with 8 bases fitting TRBD2. The CDR3 is 17 residues long. Per germline, CDR1 SGHVS and CDR2 FQNEAQ. The trim removed 5 bases at V and 1 base at J, leaving 10 bases unmatched. The DNA of the CDR3 is TGTGCCAGCAGCATGGTAGCGGGAAGGGGTTCCTACAATGAGCAGTTCTTC. Protein product: CASSMVAGRGSYNEQFF.

The chain combines TRBV24-1 with TRBJ2-1; 8 positions agree with TRBD2. This CDR3 contains 15 residues. Germline lookup yields CDR1 KGHDR and CDR2 SFDVKD. V lost 4 bases, J lost 8 bases, and 9 bases stayed unmatched. The CDR3 reads CATSDLSGSFDEQFF. The CDR3 bases are TGTGCCACCAGTGACCTCAGCGGGAGTTTCGATGAGCAGTTCTTC.

In its sample, this clonotype was seen many times. The chain joins TRBV7-9 to TRBJ2-2; the D gene is possibly TRBD1 (6 bases). The germline CDR1 and CDR2 sequences are SEHNR and FQNEAQ (reference sequence). This CDR3 has 15 residues. With 10 bases removed from V and 6 bases from J, the gap between germline ends came to 21 bases. The CDR3 DNA reads TGTGCCACTCCCGAGAGGACAGACAGGCCCGGGGAGCTGTTTTTT. Translated, it gives CATPERTDRPGELFF.

This clonotype was seen at least ten times. This sequence joins TRBV5-6 and TRBJ1-2; unclear D gene. The V end lost 1 base, the J end lost 5 bases, and 12 bases lay between the germline ends. The CDR3 contains 14 residues. Germline values: CDR1 SGHDT, CDR2 YYEEEE. CDR3 coding DNA: TGTGCCAGCAGCTTGAAAAACCGAGAATATGGCTACACCTTC. This gives the protein CASSLKNREYGYTF.

This clonotype was seen more than once but under ten times. CDR3 loop: CASSQGHGQGAGEQYF. The CDR3 DNA reads as TGCGCCAGCAGCCAAGGACACGGACAGGGGGCGGGAGAGCAGTACTTC. V gene TRBV4-1 combines with J gene TRBJ2-7; 11 nucleotides line up with TRBD1. There are 16 residues in the CDR3. Germline loops: CDR1 MGHRA, CDR2 YSYEKL. V was pared by 1 base and J by 7 bases, with 9 bases of the junction left unmatched.